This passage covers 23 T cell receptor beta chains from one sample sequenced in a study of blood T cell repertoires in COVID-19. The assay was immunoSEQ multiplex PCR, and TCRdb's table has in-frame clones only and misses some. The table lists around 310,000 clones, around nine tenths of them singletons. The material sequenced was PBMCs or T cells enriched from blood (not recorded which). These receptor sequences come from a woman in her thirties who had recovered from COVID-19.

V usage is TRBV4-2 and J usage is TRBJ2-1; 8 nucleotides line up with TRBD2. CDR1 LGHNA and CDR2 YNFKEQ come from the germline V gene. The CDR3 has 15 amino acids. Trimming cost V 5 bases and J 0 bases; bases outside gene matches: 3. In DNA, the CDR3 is TGTGCCAGCAGCATGAGCGGGAGCTCCTACAATGAGCAGTTCTTC. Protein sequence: CASSMSGSSYNEQFF.

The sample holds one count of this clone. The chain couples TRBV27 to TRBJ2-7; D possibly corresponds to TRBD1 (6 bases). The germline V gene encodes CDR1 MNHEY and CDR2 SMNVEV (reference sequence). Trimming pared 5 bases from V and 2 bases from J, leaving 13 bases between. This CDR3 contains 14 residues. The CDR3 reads CASSPTGIPYEQYF. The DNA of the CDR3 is TGTGCCAGCAGTCCGACAGGTATCCCCTACGAGCAGTACTTC.

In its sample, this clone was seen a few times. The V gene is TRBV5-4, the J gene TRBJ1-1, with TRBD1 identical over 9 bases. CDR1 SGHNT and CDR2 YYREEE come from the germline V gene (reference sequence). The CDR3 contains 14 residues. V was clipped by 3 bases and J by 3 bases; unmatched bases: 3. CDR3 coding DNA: TGTGCCAGCAGCTCGGGACAGGGCCACACTGAAGCTTTCTTT. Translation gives CASSSGQGHTEAFF.

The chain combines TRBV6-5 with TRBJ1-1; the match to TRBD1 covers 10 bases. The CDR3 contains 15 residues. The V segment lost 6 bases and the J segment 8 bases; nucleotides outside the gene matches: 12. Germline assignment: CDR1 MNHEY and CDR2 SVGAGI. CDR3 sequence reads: CASSRDRGGGREAFF. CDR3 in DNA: TGTGCCAGCAGCCGGGACAGGGGAGGGGGAAGGGAAGCTTTCTTT.

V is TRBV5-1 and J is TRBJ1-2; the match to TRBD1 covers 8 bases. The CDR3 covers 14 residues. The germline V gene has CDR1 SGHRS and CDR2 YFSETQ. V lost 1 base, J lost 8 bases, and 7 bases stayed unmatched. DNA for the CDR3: TGCGCCAGCAGCTTGAGTCGACAGGGGCACGGCTACACCTTC. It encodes CASSLSRQGHGYTF.

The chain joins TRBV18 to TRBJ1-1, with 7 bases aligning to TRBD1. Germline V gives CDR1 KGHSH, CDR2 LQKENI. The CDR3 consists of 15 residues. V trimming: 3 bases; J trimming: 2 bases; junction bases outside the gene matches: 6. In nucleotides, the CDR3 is TGTGCCAGCTCACCTCAGACAGGGCTTAACACTGAAGCTTTCTTT. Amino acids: CASSPQTGLNTEAFF. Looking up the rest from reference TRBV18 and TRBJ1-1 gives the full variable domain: NAGVMQNPRHLVRRRGQEARLRCSPMKGHSHVYWYRQLPEEGLKFMVYLQKENIIDESGMPKERFSAEFPKEGPSILRIQQVVRGDSAAYFCASSPQTGLNTEAFFGQGTRLTVV.

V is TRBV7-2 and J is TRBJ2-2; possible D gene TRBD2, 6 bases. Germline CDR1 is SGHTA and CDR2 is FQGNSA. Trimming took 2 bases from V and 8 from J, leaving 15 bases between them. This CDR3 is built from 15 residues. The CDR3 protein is CASSLFTGVAGELFF. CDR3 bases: TGTGCCAGCAGCTTATTTACGGGGGTGGCAGGGGAGCTGTTTTTT.

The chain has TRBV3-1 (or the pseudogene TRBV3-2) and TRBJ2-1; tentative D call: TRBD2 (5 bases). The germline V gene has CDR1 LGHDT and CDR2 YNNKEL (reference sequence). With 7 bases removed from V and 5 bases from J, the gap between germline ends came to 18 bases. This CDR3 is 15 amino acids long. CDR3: CASNLNPGTDNEQFF. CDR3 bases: TGTGCCAGCAACTTAAATCCGGGAACAGACAATGAGCAGTTCTTC.

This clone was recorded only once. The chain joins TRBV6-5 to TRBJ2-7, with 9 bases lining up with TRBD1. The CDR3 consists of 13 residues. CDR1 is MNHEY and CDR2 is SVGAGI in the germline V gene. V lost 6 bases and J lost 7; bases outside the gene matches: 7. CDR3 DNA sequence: TGTGCCAGCAGAGGACAGGGGACAGGAGAGCAGTACTTC. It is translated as CASRGQGTGEQYF.

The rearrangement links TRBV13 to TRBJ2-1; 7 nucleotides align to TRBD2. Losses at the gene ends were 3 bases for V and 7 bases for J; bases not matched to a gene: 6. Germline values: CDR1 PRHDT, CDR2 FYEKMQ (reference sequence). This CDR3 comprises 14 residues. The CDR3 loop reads CASSFRTRYNEQFF. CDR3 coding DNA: TGTGCCAGCAGCTTTCGGACTAGATATAATGAGCAGTTCTTC.

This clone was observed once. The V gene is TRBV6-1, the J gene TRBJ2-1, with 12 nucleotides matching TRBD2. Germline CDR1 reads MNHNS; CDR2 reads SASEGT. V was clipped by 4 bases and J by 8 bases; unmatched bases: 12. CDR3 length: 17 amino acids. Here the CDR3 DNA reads TGTGCCAGCAGTGGGGTCCTAGCGGGAGGGCTTTTCGATGAGCAGTTCTTC. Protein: CASSGVLAGGLFDEQFF.

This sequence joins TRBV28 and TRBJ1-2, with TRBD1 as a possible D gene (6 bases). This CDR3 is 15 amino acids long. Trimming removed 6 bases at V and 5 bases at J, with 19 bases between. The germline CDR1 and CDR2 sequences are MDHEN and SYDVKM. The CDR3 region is CASSLNQDRFYGYTF. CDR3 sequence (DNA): TGTGCCAGCAGCCTTAACCAGGACAGATTTTATGGCTACACCTTC.

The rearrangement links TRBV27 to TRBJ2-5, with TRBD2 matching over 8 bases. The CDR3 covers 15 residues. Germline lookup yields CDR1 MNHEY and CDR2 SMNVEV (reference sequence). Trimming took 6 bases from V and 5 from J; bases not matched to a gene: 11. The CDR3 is CASRVSGSRRETQYF. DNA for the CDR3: TGTGCCAGCAGGGTGAGCGGGAGTCGGCGGGAGACCCAGTACTTC.

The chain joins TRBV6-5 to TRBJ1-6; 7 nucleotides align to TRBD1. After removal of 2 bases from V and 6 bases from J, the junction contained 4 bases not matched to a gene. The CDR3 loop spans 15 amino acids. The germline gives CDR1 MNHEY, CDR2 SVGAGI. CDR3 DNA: TGTGCCAGCAGTTACCAGGGGGTCCTTAATTCACCCCTCCACTTT. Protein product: CASSYQGVLNSPLHF.

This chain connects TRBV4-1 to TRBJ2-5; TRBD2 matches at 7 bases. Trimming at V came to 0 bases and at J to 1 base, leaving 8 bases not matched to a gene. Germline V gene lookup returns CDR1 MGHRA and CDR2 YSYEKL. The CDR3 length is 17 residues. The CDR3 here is CASSQEYLGTTQETQYF. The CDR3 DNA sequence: TGCGCCAGCAGCCAAGAATATCTGGGGACTACCCAAGAGACCCAGTACTTC.

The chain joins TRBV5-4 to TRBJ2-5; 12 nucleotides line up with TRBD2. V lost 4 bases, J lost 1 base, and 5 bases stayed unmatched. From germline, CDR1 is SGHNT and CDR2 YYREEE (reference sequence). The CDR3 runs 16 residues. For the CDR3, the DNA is TGTGCCAGCAGCCTAACTAGCGGGAGGCCCCAAGAGACCCAGTACTTC. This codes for CASSLTSGRPQETQYF.

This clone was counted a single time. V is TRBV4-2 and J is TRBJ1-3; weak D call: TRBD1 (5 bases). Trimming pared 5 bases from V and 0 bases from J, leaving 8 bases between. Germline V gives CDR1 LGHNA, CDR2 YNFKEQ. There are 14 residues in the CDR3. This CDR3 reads CASSVQGSGNTIYF. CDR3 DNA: TGTGCCAGCAGCGTTCAGGGCTCTGGAAACACCATATATTTT.

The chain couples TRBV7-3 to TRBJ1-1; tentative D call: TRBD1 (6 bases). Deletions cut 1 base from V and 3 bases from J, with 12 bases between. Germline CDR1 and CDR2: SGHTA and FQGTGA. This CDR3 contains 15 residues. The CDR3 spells CASSLNGQGYTEAFF. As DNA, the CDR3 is TGTGCCAGCAGCTTAAACGGGCAGGGGTACACTGAAGCTTTCTTT.

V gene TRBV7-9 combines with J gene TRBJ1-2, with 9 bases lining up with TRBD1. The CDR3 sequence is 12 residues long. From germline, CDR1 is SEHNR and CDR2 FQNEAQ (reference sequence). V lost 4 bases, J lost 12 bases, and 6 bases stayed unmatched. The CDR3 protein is CASSSTGDRDTF. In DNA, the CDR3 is TGTGCCAGCAGCTCTACAGGGGACAGGGACACCTTC.

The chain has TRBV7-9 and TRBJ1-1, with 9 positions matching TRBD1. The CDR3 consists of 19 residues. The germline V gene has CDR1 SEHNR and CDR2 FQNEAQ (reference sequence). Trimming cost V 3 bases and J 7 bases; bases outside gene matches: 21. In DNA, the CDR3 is TGTGCCAGCAGCTTCCCAACCGGGACAGGGTACTTTGGGGGGAATGAAGCTTTCTTT. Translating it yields CASSFPTGTGYFGGNEAFF.

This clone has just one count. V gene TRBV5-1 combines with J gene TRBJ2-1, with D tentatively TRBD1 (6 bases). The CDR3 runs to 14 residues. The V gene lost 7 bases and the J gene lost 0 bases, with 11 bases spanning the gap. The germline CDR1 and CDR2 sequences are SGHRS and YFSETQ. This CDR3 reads CASADRSSYNEQFF. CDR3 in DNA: TGCGCCAGCGCCGACAGGAGCTCCTACAATGAGCAGTTCTTC.

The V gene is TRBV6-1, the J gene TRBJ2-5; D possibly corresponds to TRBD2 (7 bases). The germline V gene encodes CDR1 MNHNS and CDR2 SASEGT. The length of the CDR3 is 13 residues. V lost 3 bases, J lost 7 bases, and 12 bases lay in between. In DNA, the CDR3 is TGTGCCAGCAGTGAGGAGGGAGGGGGGACCCAGTACTTC. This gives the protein CASSEEGGGTQYF.

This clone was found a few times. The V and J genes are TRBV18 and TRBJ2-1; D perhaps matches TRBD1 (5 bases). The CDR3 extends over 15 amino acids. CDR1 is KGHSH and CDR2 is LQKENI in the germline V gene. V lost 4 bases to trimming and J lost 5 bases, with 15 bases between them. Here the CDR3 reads CASSRLGRRDNEQFF. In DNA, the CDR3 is TGTGCCAGCTCACGGCTCGGCCGCAGGGACAATGAGCAGTTCTTC.